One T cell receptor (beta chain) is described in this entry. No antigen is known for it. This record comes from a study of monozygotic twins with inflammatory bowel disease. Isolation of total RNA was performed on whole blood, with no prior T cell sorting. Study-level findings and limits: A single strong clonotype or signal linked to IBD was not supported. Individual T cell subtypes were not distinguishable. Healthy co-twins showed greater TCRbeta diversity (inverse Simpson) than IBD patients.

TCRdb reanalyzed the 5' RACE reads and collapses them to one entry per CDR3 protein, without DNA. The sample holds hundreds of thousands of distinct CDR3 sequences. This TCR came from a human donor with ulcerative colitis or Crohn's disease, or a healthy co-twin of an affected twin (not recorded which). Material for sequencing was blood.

CDR3 residues: CASSPGHEKLFF. This chain connects TRBV18 to TRBJ1-4. CDR1 is KGHSH, CDR2 LQKENI, per germline. This CDR3 has 12 residues.